One sample yielded the 11 T cell receptor beta chains listed below, sequenced in a study of shared clonotypes between healthy human individuals. TCRdb's table, derived via immunoSEQ multiplex PCR, lists solely in-frame clones and lacks some. This table has 450,000 to 700,000 clones, roughly 95% appearing once. CD45RO-negative cells were positively selected for CCR7, leaving out terminally differentiated effector memory CD45RA+ cells. The specimen was naive CD8+ T cells sorted from blood. The receptors derive from a woman younger than 45 in good health.

The chain has TRBV30 and TRBJ2-1, with 7 bases matching TRBD1. V lost 1 base to trimming and J lost 1 base; unmatched junction nucleotides: 13. Germline V lookup: CDR1 GTSNPN, CDR2 SVGIG (reference sequence). This CDR3 has 18 amino acids. CDR3 sequence reads: CAWSEGTVLSPSYNEQFF. The CDR3 region has the DNA TGTGCCTGGAGTGAAGGGACAGTCCTTTCGCCTTCCTACAATGAGCAGTTCTTC.

This clone has just one count. The chain links TRBV27 to TRBJ1-5, with 9 nucleotides matching TRBD1. CDR3 size: 14 residues. Germline trimming cut 6 bases from V and 7 bases from J; bases unmatched to any gene: 7. Germline loops: CDR1 MNHEY, CDR2 SMNVEV (reference sequence). The CDR3 sequence: CASRRTGAHQPQHF. The CDR3 coding sequence is TGTGCCAGCAGACGGACAGGGGCCCACCAGCCCCAGCATTTT.

The chain uses TRBV7-9 and TRBJ1-4; D may be TRBD1 (6 bases). V was pared by 5 bases and J by 8 bases, with 15 bases between. This CDR3 comprises 14 residues. CDR1 SEHNR and CDR2 FQNEAQ come from the germline V gene (reference sequence). CDR3 region: CASSLQGLGEKLFF. For the CDR3, the DNA is TGTGCCAGCAGCCTACAGGGACTTGGGGAAAAACTGTTTTTT.

This chain links TRBV28 with TRBJ1-4; 7 positions match TRBD1. The junction had 3 bases not matched to a gene; V was cut back by 7 bases and J by 4 bases. There are 13 residues in the CDR3. Germline V lookup: CDR1 MDHEN, CDR2 SYDVKM. This chain's CDR3 is CASIGQVNEKLFF. The CDR3 region has the DNA TGTGCCAGCATAGGACAGGTTAATGAAAAACTGTTTTTT.

Regarding this clone: Other DNA sequences in the sample encode the same CDR3. The DNA for the CDR3 is TGTGCCAGCAGTTCGGGAGGCACTGAAGCTTTCTTT. Its protein is CASSSGGTEAFF. The V and J genes are TRBV27 and TRBJ1-1; D is unclear. CDR3 length: 12 residues. Germline CDR1 and CDR2: MNHEY and SMNVEV (reference sequence). V was pared by 4 bases and J by 4 bases, with 7 bases between.

The rearrangement links TRBV6-1 to TRBJ1-2; a weak D match, TRBD1 (6 bases). This CDR3 spans 18 amino acids. CDR1 and CDR2 from the germline V gene are MNHNS and SASEGT. V was shortened by 4 bases and J by 4 bases, with 25 bases between the two germline ends. CDR3 sequence reads: CASSVTAGQIFPIYGYTF. CDR3 nucleotide sequence: TGTGCCAGCAGTGTTACTGCCGGACAGATTTTTCCTATCTATGGCTACACCTTC.

The chain recombines TRBV19 with TRBJ2-2; TRBD1 matches 9 bases. This CDR3 region has 16 residues. Germline CDR1 LNHDA, CDR2 SQIVND (reference sequence). Unmatched junction bases numbered 8, after V lost 3 bases and J lost 6 bases. As DNA, the CDR3 is TGTGCCAGTAGTATTATGACAGGGGGACCTCCCGGGGAGCTGTTTTTT. This gives the protein CASSIMTGGPPGELFF.

V gene TRBV15 combines with J gene TRBJ1-1; weak D call: TRBD1 (6 bases). In germline, CDR1 is LNHNV, CDR2 YYDKDF (reference sequence). The CDR3 extends over 13 amino acids. V was shortened by 7 bases and J by 1 base, with 10 bases between the two germline ends. The CDR3 reads CATTGVENTEAFF. The DNA of the CDR3 is TGTGCCACCACAGGGGTGGAGAACACTGAAGCTTTCTTT.

J is TRBJ1-5 and V is TRBV7-8; no reliable D call. The V end was cut by 3 bases, the J end by 0 bases, with 12 bases between. The CDR3 is 16 amino acids. Germline CDR1 is SGHVS and CDR2 is FQNEAQ. This chain's CDR3 is CASSFSHTYSNQPQHF. The CDR3 region has the DNA TGTGCCAGCAGCTTCTCACACACCTATAGCAATCAGCCCCAGCATTTT.

The chain has TRBV4-1 and TRBJ1-2; no reliable D call. This CDR3 has 16 residues. Looked up from germline, CDR1 is MGHRA and CDR2 is YSYEKL. V dropped 1 base and J dropped 4 bases, with 16 bases sitting between them. Here the CDR3 DNA reads TGCGCCAGCAGCCAAGTAATTTCGGAGGCTTTCTATGGCTACACCTTC. Translated: CASSQVISEAFYGYTF.

This chain links TRBV14 with TRBJ1-1; 7 bases map to TRBD1. Unmatched junction bases numbered 9, after V lost 5 bases and J lost 0 bases. The CDR3 is 16 residues long. Germline lookup yields CDR1 SGHDN and CDR2 FVKESK. CDR3 sequence: CASSGQEEVMNTEAFF. DNA of the CDR3: TGTGCCAGCAGCGGACAGGAGGAGGTGATGAACACTGAAGCTTTCTTT.